The 28 T cell receptor beta chains presented below share a single source sample, sequenced in a study of long-term antiretroviral therapy in people with HIV. An immunoSEQ assay, version v3.0, was performed at survey level. The table came from immunoSEQ multiplex PCR; TCRdb's copy has only in-frame clones and leaves some out. Of 25,000 to 30,000 clones listed, approximately 80% were seen once; the top ten hold approximately 10%. Sequenced here: unsorted PBMCs, sampled 2.8 years after starting antiretroviral therapy. The receptors derive from a man aged 25-40 years with HIV.

The chain carries TRBV7-2 and TRBJ1-2, with TRBD1 as a possible D gene (5 bases). The CDR3 covers 14 residues. V lost 1 base and J lost 4, with 10 bases in between. Germline CDR1 SGHTA, CDR2 FQGNSA. CDR3 DNA: TGTGCCAGCAGCTTAGGGCAGGGTGCCTATGGCTACACCTTC. Translation: CASSLGQGAYGYTF.

The chain is built from TRBV6-5 and TRBJ2-6; D is ambiguous. This CDR3 has 15 amino acids. Germline CDR1 is MNHEY and CDR2 is SVGAGI. V gave up 8 bases and J gave up 4 bases, with 15 bases separating them. CDR3 DNA: TGTGCCAGCCGCGTTGGCAGCTCAGGGGCCAACGTCCTGACTTTC. It encodes CASRVGSSGANVLTF.

The J gene is TRBJ1-2, the V gene TRBV28, with a tentative D call TRBD1 (5 bases). This CDR3 has 14 residues. Trimming took 6 bases from V and 4 from J, leaving 15 bases between them. CDR1 and CDR2 from the germline V gene are MDHEN and SYDVKM. In DNA, the CDR3 is TGTGCCAGCAGCGGAGGGGTGGCGGGCTATGGCTACACCTTC. Translating gives CASSGGVAGYGYTF.

The chain is built from TRBV13 and TRBJ1-6, with a weak D call TRBD1 (6 bases). The V end was cut by 4 bases, the J end by 10 bases, with 20 bases between. CDR1 and CDR2 (germline): PRHDT, FYEKMQ (reference sequence). The CDR3 totals 16 residues. CDR3 in amino acids: CASSSWGVGGESPLHF. CDR3 DNA sequence: TGTGCCAGCAGCTCGTGGGGGGTGGGGGGCGAATCACCCCTCCACTTT.

V is TRBV11-1 and J is TRBJ2-5, with 8 bases identical to TRBD2. The length of the CDR3 is 16 residues. Trimming removed 2 bases from V and 1 base from J; junction bases left unmatched: 6. The germline V gene encodes CDR1 SGHAT and CDR2 FQDESV (reference sequence). DNA for the CDR3: TGTGCCAGCAGCTTATTAAGCGGGGGTACCCAAGAGACCCAGTACTTC. Its translation: CASSLLSGGTQETQYF.

The chain carries TRBV6-1 and TRBJ2-7; D not certain. Germline-derived CDR1 and CDR2 are MNHNS and SASEGT. CDR3 size: 13 residues. The ends were cut back, 11 bases at V and 2 bases at J, with 16 bases in the middle. CDR3 protein: CALRMTSAYEQYF. CDR3 nucleotide sequence: TGTGCCCTCAGGATGACCTCGGCCTACGAGCAGTACTTC.

This clone was seen just once. The chain uses TRBV4-1 and TRBJ1-1, with a tentative D call TRBD1 (5 bases). Trimming stripped 1 base from V and 3 bases from J, with 9 bases between. The CDR3 is 14 residues long. Germline CDR1 is MGHRA and CDR2 is YSYEKL. CDR3 nucleotide sequence: TGCGCCAGCAGCCAAGTCGAAGGGGACACTGAAGCTTTCTTT. Translation gives CASSQVEGDTEAFF.

This chain uses TRBV30 with TRBJ1-4; D ambiguous. V was shortened by 2 bases and J by 4 bases, with 14 bases between the two germline ends. Germline V gene lookup returns CDR1 GTSNPN and CDR2 SVGIG (reference sequence). The CDR3 has 15 residues. CDR3 loop: CAWSKGQANNEKLFF. The CDR3, as DNA: TGTGCCTGGAGTAAAGGCCAAGCGAATAATGAAAAACTGTTTTTT.

V is TRBV29-1 and J is TRBJ2-3; TRBD1 agrees at 7 bases. Trimming removed 1 base from V and 0 bases from J; junction bases left unmatched: 7. The CDR3 loop spans 16 amino acids. Germline-derived CDR1 and CDR2 are SQVTM and ANQGSEA. The CDR3 loop is CSVEGTGHDSTDTQYF. CDR3 nucleotides: TGCAGCGTTGAAGGGACAGGCCACGATAGCACAGATACGCAGTATTTT.

This clone was found a few times. The chain combines TRBV7-9 with TRBJ2-1; tentatively, D is TRBD2 (6 bases). V dropped 4 bases and J dropped 5 bases, with 12 bases sitting between them. The CDR3 is made up of 14 amino acids. Germline CDR1 SEHNR, CDR2 FQNEAQ (reference sequence). In DNA, the CDR3 is TGTGCCAGCAGCTCCATACTAGCTCACAATGAGCAGTTCTTC. This translates into CASSSILAHNEQFF.

This rearrangement joins TRBV6-6 to TRBJ2-1; 7 bases are a match to TRBD1. The V and J ends lost 8 bases and 1 base, in that order; junction bases with no gene match: 8. CDR1 is MNHNY, CDR2 SVGAGI, per germline (reference sequence). CDR3 length: 15 amino acids. The CDR3 nucleotides are TGTGCCAGCTCAACGCCAGGGGGATCCTACAATGAGCAGTTCTTC. Residues: CASSTPGGSYNEQFF.

This clone was detected once. The same CDR3 is also encoded by other DNA sequences in this sample. The chain links TRBV7-8 to TRBJ2-5; 7 bases agree with TRBD1. The J segment lost 1 base and the V segment lost 5 bases, leaving 4 bases of the junction unmatched. The length of the CDR3 is 14 residues. Germline CDR1 and CDR2: SGHVS and FQNEAQ. The CDR3 DNA sequence: TGTGCCAGCAGCCCGGGACAGTTCCAAGAGACCCAGTACTTC. Translating gives CASSPGQFQETQYF.

Only a few counts were recorded for this clone. The chain is built from TRBV9 and TRBJ2-1; maybe TRBD1 (5 bases). This CDR3 contains 14 residues. V was trimmed by 4 bases and J by 6 bases, leaving 14 bases between them. Looked up from germline, CDR1 is SGDLS and CDR2 is YYNGEE. The CDR3 sequence: CASSPETEVNEQFF. Here the CDR3 DNA reads TGTGCCAGCAGCCCGGAGACAGAAGTCAATGAGCAGTTCTTC.

The chain couples TRBV11-3 to TRBJ2-2, with D unresolved. The germline V gene encodes CDR1 SGHNT and CDR2 YENEEA. The CDR3 has 12 amino acids. The V end lost 5 bases, the J end lost 3 bases, and 4 bases lay between the germline ends. For the CDR3, the DNA is TGTGCCAGCAGCCCTTACACCGGGGAGCTGTTTTTT. It is translated as CASSPYTGELFF.

The chain uses TRBV10-3 and TRBJ2-7; 8 nucleotides agree with TRBD1. CDR3 length: 12 residues. Germline assignment: CDR1 ENHRY and CDR2 SYGVKD. Germline trimming cut 10 bases from V and 5 bases from J; bases unmatched to any gene: 7. CDR3 sequence: CATRTGKDEQYF. CDR3 DNA sequence: TGTGCCACTAGGACAGGGAAGGACGAGCAGTACTTC.

The V call is TRBV9, the J call TRBJ2-1, with 11 bases that match TRBD2. Per germline, CDR1 SGDLS and CDR2 YYNGEE. V trimming: 1 base; J trimming: 6 bases; junction bases outside the gene matches: 3. CDR3 size: 15 residues. In DNA form, the CDR3 reads TGTGCCAGCAGCGTATCCGGGACTAGCGGCAATGAGCAGTTCTTC. The encoded protein is CASSVSGTSGNEQFF.

The V gene is TRBV14, the J gene TRBJ2-1; D possibly corresponds to TRBD2 (6 bases). V lost 0 bases and J 7 bases, leaving 10 bases between the germline ends. Germline CDR1 reads SGHDN; CDR2 reads FVKESK. The CDR3 contains 14 residues. CDR3 loop: CASSQDWAGNEQFF. DNA for the CDR3: TGTGCCAGCAGCCAAGACTGGGCGGGGAATGAGCAGTTCTTC.

This chain connects TRBV30 to TRBJ1-1; D remains unclear. V was clipped by 5 bases and J by 3 bases, with 7 bases between them. In germline, CDR1 is GTSNPN, CDR2 SVGIG (reference sequence). The CDR3 extends over 11 amino acids. The CDR3 region is CAWDVDTEAFF. CDR3 sequence (DNA): TGTGCCTGGGACGTAGACACTGAAGCTTTCTTT.

The CDR3 loop reads CASSSTGVNEKLFF. The CDR3 coding sequence is TGTGCCAGCAGCTCGACAGGGGTTAATGAAAAACTGTTTTTT. The chain recombines TRBV5-4 with TRBJ1-4, with 8 bases identical to TRBD1. Germline CDR1 is SGHNT and CDR2 is YYREEE (reference sequence). The CDR3 loop spans 14 amino acids. The V gene end was trimmed by 3 bases and the J gene end by 4 bases; junction bases not matched to a gene: 2.

This clone was detected once. The V call is TRBV28, the J call TRBJ1-2; D may be TRBD1 (5 bases). This CDR3 has 13 amino acids. V was cut by 2 bases and J by 6 bases, with 10 bases left in between. Germline CDR1 is MDHEN and CDR2 is SYDVKM. The CDR3 nucleotides are TGTGCCAGCAGTTTAGTAGGGGCCGATGGCTACACCTTC. Encoded protein: CASSLVGADGYTF.

J is TRBJ2-5 and V is TRBV7-3; 11 bases map to TRBD1. The CDR3 has 13 amino acids. Germline lookup yields CDR1 SGHTA and CDR2 FQGTGA. V lost 10 bases to trimming and J lost 4 bases; unmatched junction nucleotides: 5. The chain's CDR3 is CATGQGAGETQYF. CDR3 DNA sequence: TGTGCCACAGGACAGGGGGCAGGAGAGACCCAGTACTTC.

The rearrangement uses TRBV7-8 and TRBJ2-3; 10 bases are shared with TRBD2. Trimming at V came to 2 bases and at J to 4 bases, leaving 6 bases not matched to a gene. CDR3 length: 16 residues. Germline CDR1 and CDR2: SGHVS and FQNEAQ. The CDR3 sequence: CASSLSLAGVPDTQYF. The CDR3 region has the DNA TGTGCCAGCAGCTTATCCCTAGCGGGAGTCCCAGATACGCAGTATTTT.

The chain employs TRBV7-8 and TRBJ2-7; 10 bases agree with TRBD1. CDR1 is SGHVS and CDR2 is FQNEAQ in the germline V gene. V lost 1 base to trimming and J lost 9 bases; unmatched junction nucleotides: 15. The CDR3 spans 17 residues. The CDR3 bases are TGTGCCAGCAGCTTAGGTTTAGACGGGACAGGGGTAATGGTGCAGTACTTC. Residues: CASSLGLDGTGVMVQYF.

This sequence joins TRBV19 and TRBJ2-3; TRBD1 matches 8 bases. CDR1 LNHDA and CDR2 SQIVND come from the germline V gene (reference sequence). The CDR3 has 14 residues. The V segment lost 3 bases and the J segment 1 base; nucleotides outside the gene matches: 0. CDR3 DNA sequence: TGTGCCAGTAGTATGGGACAGGGCACAGATACGCAGTATTTT. Encoded protein: CASSMGQGTDTQYF.

V usage is TRBV5-4 and J usage is TRBJ2-4, with 12 bases lining up with TRBD2. There are 18 residues in the CDR3. Trimming at V came to 5 bases and at J to 1 base, leaving 10 bases not matched to a gene. Germline V lookup: CDR1 SGHNT, CDR2 YYREEE (reference sequence). The CDR3 region has the DNA TGTGCCAGCAGTCCGGGGACTAGCGGGTGGGGCGCCAAAAACATTCAGTACTTC. Residues: CASSPGTSGWGAKNIQYF.

CDR3 loop: CASSANPAGANEQFF. The CDR3 DNA sequence: TGTGCCAGCAGTGCGAACCCAGCGGGAGCCAATGAGCAGTTCTTC. The chain links TRBV2 to TRBJ2-1, with 8 bases fitting TRBD2. The CDR3 has 15 amino acids. Germline-derived CDR1 and CDR2 are SNHLY and FYNNEI. V shed 4 bases, J shed 6 bases, and the junction held 8 bases outside the gene matches.

The chain couples TRBV19 to TRBJ1-5, with D unresolved. Germline-derived CDR1 and CDR2 are LNHDA and SQIVND (reference sequence). The CDR3 is 12 amino acids. Trimming pared 7 bases from V and 4 bases from J, leaving 8 bases between. In nucleotides, the CDR3 is TGTGCCAGTAAGGACCGAAATCAGCCCCAGCATTTT. Translating it yields CASKDRNQPQHF.

The chain is built from TRBV5-1 and TRBJ2-1; D tentatively reads TRBD1 or TRBD2 (6 bases each). Germline V gene data show CDR1 as SGHRS and CDR2 as YFSETQ. V lost 0 bases and J lost 6, with 19 bases in between. This CDR3 comprises 17 residues. The CDR3: CASSLGGRGLGANEQFF. CDR3 DNA: TGCGCCAGCAGCTTGGGAGGTCGGGGGTTGGGGGCCAATGAGCAGTTCTTC.